The present entry profiles one T cell receptor beta chain with its context. This CDR3 region has 17 residues. Germline loops: CDR1 MDHEN, CDR2 SYDVKM. Trimming shortened V by 5 bases and J by 5 bases, and 22 bases separated the two germline ends. The record originates from a study of shared clonotypes between healthy human individuals. It was CD45RO-negative cells, positively selected for CCR7, that made up naive CD8 cells, with terminally differentiated effector memory CD45RA+ cells excluded. Caucasian adults living in Nashville, Tennessee, provided all samples. The data were produced by immunoSEQ multiplex PCR, yet TCRdb's version contains in-frame clones alone and is incomplete. Of 2 million to 2.5 million clones listed, roughly 95% are singletons.

The TCR was taken from a man between 18 and 35 years old in good health. The V call is TRBV28, the J call TRBJ1-5, with a weak D call TRBD1 (6 bases). The sequenced sample consisted of naive CD8+ T cells sorted from blood. CDR3 region: CASSLGGGPPGDQPQHF. The CDR3 DNA reads as TGTGCCAGCAGTCTCGGAGGGGGTCCCCCCGGGGATCAGCCCCAGCATTTT.